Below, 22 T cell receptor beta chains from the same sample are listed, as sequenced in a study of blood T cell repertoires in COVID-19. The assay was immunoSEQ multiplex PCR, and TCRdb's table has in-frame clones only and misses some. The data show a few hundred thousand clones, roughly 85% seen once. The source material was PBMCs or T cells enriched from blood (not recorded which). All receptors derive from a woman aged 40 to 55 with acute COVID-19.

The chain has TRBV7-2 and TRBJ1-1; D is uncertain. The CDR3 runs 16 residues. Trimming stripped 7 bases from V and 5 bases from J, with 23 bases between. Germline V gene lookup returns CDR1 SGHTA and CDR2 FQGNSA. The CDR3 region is CASTPPNARSVTEAFF. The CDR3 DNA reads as TGTGCCAGCACCCCACCTAACGCCAGGTCTGTAACTGAAGCTTTCTTT.

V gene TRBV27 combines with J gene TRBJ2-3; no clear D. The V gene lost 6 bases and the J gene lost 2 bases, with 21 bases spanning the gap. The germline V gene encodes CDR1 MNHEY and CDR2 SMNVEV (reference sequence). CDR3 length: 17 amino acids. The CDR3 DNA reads TGTGCCAGCAGCCAATACCCCGGTCCAGCGTACACAGATACGCAGTATTTT. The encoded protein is CASSQYPGPAYTDTQYF.

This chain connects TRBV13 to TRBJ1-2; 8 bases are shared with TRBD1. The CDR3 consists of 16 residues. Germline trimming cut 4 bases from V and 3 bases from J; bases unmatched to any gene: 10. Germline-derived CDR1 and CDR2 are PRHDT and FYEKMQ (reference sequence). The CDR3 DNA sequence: TGTGCCAGCAGCTCAGACTCGACAGGGGTACACTATGGCTACACCTTC. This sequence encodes CASSSDSTGVHYGYTF.

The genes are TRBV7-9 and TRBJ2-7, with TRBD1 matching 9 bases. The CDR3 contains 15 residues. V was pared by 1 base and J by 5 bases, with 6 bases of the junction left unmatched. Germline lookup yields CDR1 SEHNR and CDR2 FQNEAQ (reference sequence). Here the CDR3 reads CASSLGGQGINEQYF. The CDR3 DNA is TGTGCCAGCAGCTTAGGGGGACAGGGCATAAACGAGCAGTACTTC.

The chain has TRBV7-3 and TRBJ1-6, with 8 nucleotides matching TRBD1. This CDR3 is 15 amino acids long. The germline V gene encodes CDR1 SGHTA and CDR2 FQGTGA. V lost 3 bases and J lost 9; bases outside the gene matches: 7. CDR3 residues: CASSFSQGASSPLHF. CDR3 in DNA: TGTGCCAGCAGCTTCTCTCAGGGGGCTTCTTCACCCCTCCACTTT.

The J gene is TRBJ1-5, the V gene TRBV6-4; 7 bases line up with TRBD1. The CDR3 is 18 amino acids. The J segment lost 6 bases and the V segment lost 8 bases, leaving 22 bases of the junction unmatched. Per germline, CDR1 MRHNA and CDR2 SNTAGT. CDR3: CASLILRRAGQLTQPQHF. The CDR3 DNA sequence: TGTGCCAGCCTTATCCTCCGGCGGGCGGGACAGCTAACTCAGCCCCAGCATTTT.

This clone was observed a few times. CDR3 DNA: TGTGCCAGTAGACGGCAGGCCCTCTCCTACGAGCAGTACTTC. Protein: CASRRQALSYEQYF. The chain uses TRBV19 and TRBJ2-7; no firm D call. Trimming cost V 6 bases and J 0 bases, with 12 bases left between them. CDR1 is LNHDA and CDR2 is SQIVND in the germline V gene (reference sequence). CDR3 length equals 14 residues.

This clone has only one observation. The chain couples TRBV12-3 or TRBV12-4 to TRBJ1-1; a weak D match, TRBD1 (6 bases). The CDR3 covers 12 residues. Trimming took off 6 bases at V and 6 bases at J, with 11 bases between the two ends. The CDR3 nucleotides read TGTGCCAGCAGGTACCCAGGGGCTGAAGCTTTCTTT. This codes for CASRYPGAEAFF.

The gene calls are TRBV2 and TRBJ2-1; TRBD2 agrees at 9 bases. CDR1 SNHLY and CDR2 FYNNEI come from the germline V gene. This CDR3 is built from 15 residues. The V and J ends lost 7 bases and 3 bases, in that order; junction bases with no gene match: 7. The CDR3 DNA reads TGTGCCAGCAAAGGGGCTAGCGGGGACTACAATGAGCAGTTCTTC. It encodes CASKGASGDYNEQFF.

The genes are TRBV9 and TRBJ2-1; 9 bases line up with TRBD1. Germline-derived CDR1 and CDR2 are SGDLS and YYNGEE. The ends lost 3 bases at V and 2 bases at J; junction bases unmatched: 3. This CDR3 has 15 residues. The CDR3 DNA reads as TGTGCCAGCAGCGAGGGACAGGGAACCTACAATGAGCAGTTCTTC. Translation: CASSEGQGTYNEQFF. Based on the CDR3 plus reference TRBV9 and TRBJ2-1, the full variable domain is DSGVTQTPKHLITATGQRVTLRCSPRSGDLSVYWYQQSLDQGLQFLIQYYNGEERAKGNILERFSAQQFPDLHSELNLSSLELGDSALYFCASSEGQGTYNEQFFGPGTRLTVL.

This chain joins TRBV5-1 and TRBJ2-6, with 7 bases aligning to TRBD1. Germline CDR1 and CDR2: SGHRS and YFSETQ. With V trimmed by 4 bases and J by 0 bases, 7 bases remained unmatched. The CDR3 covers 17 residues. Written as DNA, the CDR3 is TGCGCCAGCAGCCGTACTGGGACAGCCTCTGGGGCCAACGTCCTGACTTTC. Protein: CASSRTGTASGANVLTF.

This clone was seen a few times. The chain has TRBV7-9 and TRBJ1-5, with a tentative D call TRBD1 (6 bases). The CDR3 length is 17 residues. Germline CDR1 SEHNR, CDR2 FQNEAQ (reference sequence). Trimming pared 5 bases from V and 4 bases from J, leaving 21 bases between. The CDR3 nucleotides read TGTGCCAGCAGCCGACTGGACGTTCCCAGGGGAAATCAGCCCCAGCATTTT. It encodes CASSRLDVPRGNQPQHF.

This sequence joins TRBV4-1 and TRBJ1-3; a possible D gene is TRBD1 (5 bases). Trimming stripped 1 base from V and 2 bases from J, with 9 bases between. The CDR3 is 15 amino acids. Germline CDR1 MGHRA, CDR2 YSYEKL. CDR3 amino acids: CASSQAQAPGNTIYF. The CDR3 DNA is TGCGCCAGCAGCCAAGCACAGGCCCCTGGAAACACCATATATTTT.

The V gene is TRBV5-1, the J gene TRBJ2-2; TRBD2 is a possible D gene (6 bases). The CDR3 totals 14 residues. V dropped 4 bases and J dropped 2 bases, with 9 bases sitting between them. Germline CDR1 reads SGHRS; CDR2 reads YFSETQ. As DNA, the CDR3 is TGCGCCAGCAGCGGACTACCTAACACCGGGGAGCTGTTTTTT. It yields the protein CASSGLPNTGELFF.

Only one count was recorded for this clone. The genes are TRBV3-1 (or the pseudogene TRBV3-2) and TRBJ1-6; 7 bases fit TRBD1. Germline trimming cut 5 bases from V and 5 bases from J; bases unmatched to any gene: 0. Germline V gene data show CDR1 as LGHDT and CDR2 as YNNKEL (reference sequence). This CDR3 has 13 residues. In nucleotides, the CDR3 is TGTGCCAGCAGCGGGACAGATAATTCACCCCTCCACTTT. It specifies CASSGTDNSPLHF.

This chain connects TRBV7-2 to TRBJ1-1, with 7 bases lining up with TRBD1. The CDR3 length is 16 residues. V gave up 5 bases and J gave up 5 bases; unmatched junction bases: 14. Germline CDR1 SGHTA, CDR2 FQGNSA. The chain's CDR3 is CASSPDRRATLTEAFF. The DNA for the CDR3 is TGTGCCAGCAGCCCGGACAGGCGTGCGACCCTTACTGAAGCTTTCTTT.

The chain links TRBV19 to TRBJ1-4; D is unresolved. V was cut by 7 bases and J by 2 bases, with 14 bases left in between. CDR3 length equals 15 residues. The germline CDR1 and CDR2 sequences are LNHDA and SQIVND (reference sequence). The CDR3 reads CASNHRWATNEKLFF. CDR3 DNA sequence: TGTGCCAGTAATCACCGGTGGGCGACTAATGAAAAACTGTTTTTT.

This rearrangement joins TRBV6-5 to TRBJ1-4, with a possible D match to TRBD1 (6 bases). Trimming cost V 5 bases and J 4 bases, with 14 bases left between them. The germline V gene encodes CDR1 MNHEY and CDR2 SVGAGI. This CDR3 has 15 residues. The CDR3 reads CASSTGTINNEKLFF. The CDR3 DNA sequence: TGTGCCAGCAGTACCGGGACAATCAATAATGAAAAACTGTTTTTT.

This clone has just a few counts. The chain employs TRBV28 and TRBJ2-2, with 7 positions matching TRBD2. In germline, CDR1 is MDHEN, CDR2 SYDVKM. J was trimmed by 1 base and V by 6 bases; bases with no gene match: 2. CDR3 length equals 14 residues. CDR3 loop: CASRGLRNTGELFF. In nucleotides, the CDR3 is TGTGCCAGCAGGGGACTAAGGAACACCGGGGAGCTGTTTTTT.

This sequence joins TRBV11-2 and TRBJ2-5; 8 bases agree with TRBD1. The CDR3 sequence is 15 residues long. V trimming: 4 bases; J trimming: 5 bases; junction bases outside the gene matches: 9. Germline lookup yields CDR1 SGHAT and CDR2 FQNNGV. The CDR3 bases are TGTGCCAGCAGCTGGCCCGGACAGGGTTCGGAGACCCAGTACTTC. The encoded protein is CASSWPGQGSETQYF. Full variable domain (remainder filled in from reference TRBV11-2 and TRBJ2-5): EAGVAQSPRYKIIEKRQSVAFWCNPISGHATLYWYQQILGQGPKLLIQFQNNGVVDDSQLPKDRFSAERLKGVDSTLKIQPAKLEDSAVYLCASSWPGQGSETQYFGPGTRLLVL.

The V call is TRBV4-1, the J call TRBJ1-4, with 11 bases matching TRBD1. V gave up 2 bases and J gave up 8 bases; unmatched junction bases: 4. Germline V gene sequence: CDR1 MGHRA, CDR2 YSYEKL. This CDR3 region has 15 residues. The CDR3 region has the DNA TGCGCCAGCAGCCAATCCGGGACAGGGGGGGAAAAACTGTTTTTT. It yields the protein CASSQSGTGGEKLFF.

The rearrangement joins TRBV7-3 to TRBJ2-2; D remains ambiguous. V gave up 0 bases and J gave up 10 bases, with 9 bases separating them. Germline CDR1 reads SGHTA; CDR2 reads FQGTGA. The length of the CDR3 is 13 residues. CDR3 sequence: CASSLTSGQELFF. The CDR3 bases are TGTGCCAGCAGCTTAACGTCCGGTCAGGAGCTGTTTTTT. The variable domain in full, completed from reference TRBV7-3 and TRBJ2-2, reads GAGVSQTPSNKVTEKGKYVELRCDPISGHTALYWYRQSLGQGPEFLIYFQGTGAADDSGLPNDRFFAVRPEGSVSTLKIQRTERGDSAVYLCASSLTSGQELFFGEGSRLTVL.